One and the same sample provided the 4 T cell receptor beta chains below, sequenced in a study of memory CD4+ T cells and cytomegalovirus serostatus. Single viable CD3+CD4+CD8-CD45RO+ cells were sorted as the memory CD4+ T cells. TCRdb's copy holds only in-frame clones and misses some; the assay was immunoSEQ multiplex PCR. The sample lists 80,000 or so clones; just under 80% were seen once. The sequencing input was memory CD4+ T cells from blood. Receptors originate from an adult in good health and CMV-seropositive.

This CDR3 reads CASSRGLSSNTEAFF. The CDR3 DNA is TGTGCCAGCTCACGGGGACTATCGTCGAACACTGAAGCTTTCTTT. The rearrangement links TRBV18 to TRBJ1-1; tentatively, D is TRBD1 (5 bases). CDR3 length: 15 residues. CDR1 is KGHSH and CDR2 is LQKENI in the germline V gene. Trimming stripped 4 bases from V and 1 base from J, with 13 bases between.

The V gene is TRBV4-3, the J gene TRBJ1-2; D is unclear. The CDR3 is made up of 14 amino acids. The V gene lost 0 bases and the J gene lost 7 bases, with 12 bases spanning the gap. CDR1 is LGHNA and CDR2 is YSLEER in the germline V gene. CDR3 region: CASSQDTRARGYTF. The CDR3 DNA reads TGCGCCAGCAGCCAAGATACCCGGGCGCGTGGCTACACCTTC.

The chain uses TRBV15 and TRBJ1-2, with TRBD1 matching over 10 bases. V gave up 9 bases and J gave up 5 bases; unmatched junction bases: 6. The CDR3 totals 13 residues. Per the germline V gene, CDR1 is LNHNV and CDR2 is YYDKDF (reference sequence). The CDR3 DNA follows: TGTGCCACGACTCCGGGACAGGGGTATGGCTACACCTTC. Translated: CATTPGQGYGYTF.

The genes are TRBV5-6 and TRBJ1-1, with TRBD1 identical over 7 bases. CDR3 size: 15 residues. V lost 4 bases to trimming and J lost 2 bases; unmatched junction nucleotides: 8. The germline gives CDR1 SGHDT, CDR2 YYEEEE. The CDR3 DNA sequence: TGTGCCAGCAGCCCTCGAAGACAGGGCAACACTGAAGCTTTCTTT. It encodes CASSPRRQGNTEAFF.